Below, 26 T cell receptor beta chains from the same sample are listed, as sequenced in a study of T cell clonotyping in hematopoietic cell transplantation. Data came from immunoSEQ multiplex PCR; TCRdb stores just in-frame clones and leaves some out. The sample holds about 17,000 clones; 80% to 95% are singletons and the top ten take roughly 5.4%. Sequencing was done on a sample of peripheral blood mononuclear cells. The origin of the receptors is a man aged 40-49 years in good health. Some clones in this sample may be carry-over from other donors' samples.

The chain is built from TRBV29-1 and TRBJ2-1; 12 bases are shared with TRBD2. This CDR3 contains 15 residues. The germline V gene has CDR1 SQVTM and CDR2 ANQGSEA. V gave up 7 bases and J gave up 4 bases; unmatched junction bases: 8. For the CDR3, the DNA is TGCAGCGCCCCTAGCGGGAGGGGAGATTACAATGAGCAGTTCTTC. Translating it yields CSAPSGRGDYNEQFF.

The CDR3 reads CASSWGVGEAFF. Written as DNA, the CDR3 is TGCGCCAGCAGCTGGGGGGTTGGTGAAGCTTTCTTT. The rearrangement uses TRBV5-1 and TRBJ1-1, with D possibly matching TRBD1 (5 bases). The CDR3 runs 12 residues. Germline CDR1 SGHRS, CDR2 YFSETQ. Trimming removed 3 bases from V and 7 bases from J, with 10 bases in between.

This clone came up once. This chain links TRBV2 with TRBJ1-1, with TRBD1 identical over 7 bases. The trim removed 10 bases at V and 1 base at J, leaving 6 bases unmatched. Germline CDR1 reads SNHLY; CDR2 reads FYNNEI. CDR3 length: 13 amino acids. The CDR3 loop is CATTGTENTEAFF. The CDR3 DNA is TGTGCCACCACCGGGACAGAGAACACTGAAGCTTTCTTT.

The CDR3 spells CATNRVSQETQYF. Written as DNA, the CDR3 is TGTGCCACTAACAGGGTTAGCCAAGAGACCCAGTACTTC. The rearrangement joins TRBV27 to TRBJ2-5, with D perhaps matching TRBD1 (6 bases). Germline lookup yields CDR1 MNHEY and CDR2 SMNVEV (reference sequence). There are 13 residues in the CDR3. V was shortened by 10 bases and J by 1 base, with 13 bases between the two germline ends.

The rearrangement uses TRBV7-2 and TRBJ1-5; 10 bases are shared with TRBD1. This CDR3 is built from 16 residues. CDR1 is SGHTA and CDR2 is FQGNSA in the germline V gene. V trimming: 1 base; J trimming: 6 bases; junction bases outside the gene matches: 6. The DNA of the CDR3 is TGTGCCAGCAGCTTAGGACAGGGGGCGTATGTTCAGCCCCAGCATTTT. Residues: CASSLGQGAYVQPQHF.

The chain is built from TRBV5-1 and TRBJ2-7, with D perhaps TRBD1 (6 bases). The CDR3 consists of 19 residues. The V end lost 2 bases, the J end lost 3 bases, and 27 bases lay between the germline ends. The V gene's germline CDR1 is SGHRS and CDR2 YFSETQ. CDR3 DNA: TGCGCCAGCAGCTTCTCGAAACTAAAAACAGGGAAGGGTGGCTACGAGCAGTACTTC. Its protein product is CASSFSKLKTGKGGYEQYF.

The chain joins TRBV4-3 to TRBJ2-7, with TRBD1 matching over 9 bases. The CDR3 extends over 15 amino acids. V shed 0 bases, J shed 3 bases, and the junction held 3 bases outside the gene matches. Germline CDR1 is LGHNA and CDR2 is YSLEER. CDR3 protein: CASSQDRGQGYEQYF. The DNA for the CDR3 is TGCGCCAGCAGCCAAGATCGGGGACAGGGCTACGAGCAGTACTTC.

V usage is TRBV14 and J usage is TRBJ2-5, with unresolved D. V was pared by 2 bases and J by 3 bases, with 22 bases between. Germline loops: CDR1 SGHDN, CDR2 FVKESK. CDR3 length: 18 residues. CDR3 region: CASSQNVPQSWPKETQYF. The CDR3, as DNA: TGTGCCAGCAGCCAAAACGTTCCGCAGAGTTGGCCGAAAGAGACCCAGTACTTC.

The V call is TRBV9, the J call TRBJ2-5, with D maybe TRBD1 (6 bases). V was trimmed by 3 bases and J by 4 bases, leaving 16 bases between them. The CDR3 has 15 residues. Germline assignment: CDR1 SGDLS and CDR2 YYNGEE. This CDR3 is CASSDRAQGIETQYF. In nucleotides, the CDR3 is TGTGCCAGCAGCGACCGGGCCCAGGGGATAGAGACCCAGTACTTC.

The CDR3 protein is CASSFVYASTDTQYF. The CDR3, as DNA: TGTGCCAGCAGCTTTGTCTACGCTAGCACAGATACGCAGTATTTT. The V call is TRBV7-9, the J call TRBJ2-3, with D hard to call. Per the germline V gene, CDR1 is SEHNR and CDR2 is FQNEAQ (reference sequence). Trimming cost V 3 bases and J 0 bases, with 10 bases left between them. The CDR3 has 15 amino acids.

The chain is built from TRBV10-3 and TRBJ2-2, with D perhaps given as TRBD1 or TRBD2 (5 bases each). In germline, CDR1 is ENHRY, CDR2 SYGVKD. CDR3 length: 14 residues. V was shortened by 6 bases and J by 1 base, with 9 bases between the two germline ends. CDR3 protein: CAISDGGNTGELFF. The CDR3 coding sequence is TGTGCCATCAGCGATGGGGGGAACACCGGGGAGCTGTTTTTT.

The chain recombines TRBV5-1 with TRBJ2-7; 7 bases agree with TRBD1. Germline-derived CDR1 and CDR2 are SGHRS and YFSETQ. CDR3 length: 16 residues. J gave up 2 bases and V 1 base, and 9 bases lay outside the gene matches. The CDR3 here is CASSLKDRSPTYEQYF. The CDR3 bases are TGCGCCAGCAGCTTGAAGGACAGGTCTCCGACCTACGAGCAGTACTTC.

The gene calls are TRBV7-8 and TRBJ2-1; D is possibly TRBD1 or TRBD2 (6 bases each). From germline, CDR1 is SGHVS and CDR2 FQNEAQ. CDR3 length equals 15 residues. Trimming removed 8 bases at V and 4 bases at J, with 18 bases between. CDR3 in DNA: TGTGCCAGCCGCCTGGGGGGCGGGGAGTACAATGAGCAGTTCTTC. Its translation: CASRLGGGEYNEQFF.

This sequence joins TRBV9 and TRBJ2-1; D is undetermined. The CDR3 is 14 residues long. Germline-derived CDR1 and CDR2 are SGDLS and YYNGEE. V was clipped by 1 base and J by 6 bases, with 11 bases between them. CDR3 DNA: TGTGCCAGCAGCGTAAACTCACGAGGCAATGAGCAGTTCTTC. Protein product: CASSVNSRGNEQFF.

In this sample, this clone turned up once. This chain joins TRBV6-1 and TRBJ2-1, with D perhaps TRBD1 or TRBD2 (5 bases each). This CDR3 region has 15 residues. V lost 3 bases to trimming and J lost 0 bases, with 9 bases between them. CDR1 is MNHNS and CDR2 is SASEGT in the germline V gene. The CDR3 spells CASSEGDGSYNEQFF. The CDR3 bases are TGTGCCAGCAGTGAGGGGGACGGCTCCTACAATGAGCAGTTCTTC.

V gene TRBV30 combines with J gene TRBJ1-2; TRBD1 is a possible D gene (5 bases). Germline-derived CDR1 and CDR2 are GTSNPN and SVGIG (reference sequence). The CDR3 sequence is 12 residues long. V lost 0 bases and J 7 bases, leaving 9 bases between the germline ends. The CDR3 bases are TGTGCCTGGAGTGTATTTGGGGGTGGCTACACCTTC. This codes for CAWSVFGGGYTF.

This chain connects TRBV6-5 to TRBJ1-2; D is perhaps TRBD1 (5 bases). The germline V and J ends were trimmed by 7 bases and 5 bases, with 14 bases remaining between them. The CDR3 length is 13 residues. Germline V gene lookup returns CDR1 MNHEY and CDR2 SVGAGI. The CDR3 bases are TGTGCCAGCAACCCCGGGACCCCATATGGCTACACCTTC. Protein product: CASNPGTPYGYTF.

This CDR3 reads CASTPLFATYEQYF. In nucleotides, the CDR3 is TGTGCCAGCACCCCACTCTTTGCGACCTACGAGCAGTACTTC. The rearrangement uses TRBV7-2 and TRBJ2-7; D is ambiguous. V was pared by 7 bases and J by 2 bases, with 15 bases between. The CDR3 covers 14 residues. From germline, CDR1 is SGHTA and CDR2 FQGNSA.

This clone was detected only once. This chain connects TRBV14 to TRBJ1-1, with TRBD1 matching 7 bases. Germline loops: CDR1 SGHDN, CDR2 FVKESK. Losses at the gene ends were 2 bases for V and 5 bases for J; bases not matched to a gene: 11. The CDR3 has 16 amino acids. The CDR3 nucleotides are TGTGCCAGCAGCCAATCGTTAGGGACAGTGGGGACTGAAGCTTTCTTT. Its translation is CASSQSLGTVGTEAFF.

The rearrangement uses TRBV6-5 and TRBJ2-7, with D perhaps TRBD1 (6 bases). The germline V and J ends were trimmed by 6 bases and 7 bases, with 22 bases remaining between them. The germline V gene encodes CDR1 MNHEY and CDR2 SVGAGI. The CDR3 totals 15 residues. CDR3 in amino acids: CASSRGGRRLLEQYF. In DNA form, the CDR3 reads TGTGCCAGCAGCCGAGGGGGACGGAGGCTGCTAGAGCAGTACTTC.

The V and J genes are TRBV19 and TRBJ2-3; no firm D call. Trimming pared 1 base from V and 0 bases from J, leaving 8 bases between. CDR1 and CDR2 (germline): LNHDA, SQIVND (reference sequence). The CDR3 length is 15 residues. The CDR3 reads CASSIGALSTDTQYF. The CDR3 nucleotides read TGTGCCAGTAGTATAGGGGCGCTGAGCACAGATACGCAGTATTTT.

This clone appeared once. The chain links TRBV7-3 to TRBJ2-5, with D possibly matching TRBD1 (6 bases). Per the germline V gene, CDR1 is SGHTA and CDR2 is FQGTGA. V lost 0 bases and J lost 9, with 14 bases in between. The CDR3 totals 14 residues. CDR3: CASSLTTGQGAQYF. DNA for the CDR3: TGTGCCAGCAGCTTAACCACAGGGCAGGGTGCCCAGTACTTC.

The V gene is TRBV30, the J gene TRBJ2-7; no clear D. This CDR3 comprises 10 residues. The germline V gene encodes CDR1 GTSNPN and CDR2 SVGIG (reference sequence). V shed 5 bases and J shed 3 bases, with 5 bases lying between them. This CDR3 is CAWGIYEQYF. CDR3 DNA: TGTGCCTGGGGGATCTACGAGCAGTACTTC.

This clone appeared a few times. The chain combines TRBV5-6 with TRBJ1-2; 8 bases are a match to TRBD1. The CDR3 length is 17 residues. The V segment lost 4 bases and the J segment 0 bases; nucleotides outside the gene matches: 11. Germline assignment: CDR1 SGHDT and CDR2 YYEEEE. The chain's CDR3 is CASSPRTGRLANYGYTF. As DNA, the CDR3 is TGTGCCAGCAGCCCTCGGACAGGGCGGCTAGCTAACTATGGCTACACCTTC.

This clone was recorded only once. The CDR3, as DNA: TGTGCCAGCAGTGAACGAAAAAGAAGCGGAGAAGAGACCCAGTACTTC. Its translation: CASSERKRSGEETQYF. This sequence joins TRBV25-1 and TRBJ2-5; D is perhaps TRBD2 (5 bases). V was pared by 2 bases and J by 3 bases, with 16 bases between. The CDR3 extends over 16 amino acids. The germline V gene has CDR1 MGHDK and CDR2 SYGVNS.

CDR3 residues: CASSFTPRLGNIQYF. The CDR3 nucleotides read TGTGCCAGCAGTTTTACCCCCAGACTAGGCAACATTCAGTACTTC. The chain carries TRBV28 and TRBJ2-4; D might be TRBD2 (6 bases). The germline gives CDR1 MDHEN, CDR2 SYDVKM. This CDR3 has 15 residues. V dropped 3 bases and J dropped 7 bases, with 16 bases sitting between them.